The source of this T cell receptor beta chain is a study of beta chain features in type 1 diabetes. Findings of the study overall: The study found moderately but significantly shorter TCRB CDR3s in all four CD4+ subsets of Type 1 diabetes patients.

The CDR3 is 14 residues long. V was clipped by 7 bases and J by 2 bases; unmatched bases: 9. CDR1 is SQVTM, CDR2 ANQGSEA, per germline. Sorting of CD4+ naive, central memory, regulatory and stem cell-like memory cells was performed via CD45RO/CCR7/CD25/CD127/CD95/CD27. This clone was detected only a few times. Its antigen remains unknown. Expressed TCRB transcripts were sequenced after all isolated RNA was converted to cDNA. Deep immunoSEQ sequencing covered naive, central memory and regulatory T cell samples. The table came from immunoSEQ multiplex PCR; TCRdb's copy has only in-frame clones and leaves some out. The sample holds 100,000 to 150,000 clones, approximately 15% seen once.

V and J are TRBV29-1 and TRBJ2-3; 7 bases are shared with TRBD1. This TCR came from a man aged 18 to 35 with type 1 diabetes. Sample: central memory CD4+ T cells from blood. As DNA, the CDR3 is TGCAGCGCGCAGACAGGGCTCATCACAGATACGCAGTATTTT. Its translation: CSAQTGLITDTQYF.